This T cell receptor beta chain emerged from a study of T cells in Graves' hyperthyroidism and ophthalmopathy. Study-level findings and limits: For ophthalmopathy, model prediction preceded onset by a median about 6.2 months.

Per the germline V gene, CDR1 is MNHNS and CDR2 is SASEGT. There are 16 residues in the CDR3. The V end lost 6 bases, the J end lost 5 bases, and 19 bases lay between the germline ends. This clonotype showed up just a few times. Its antigen is not identified. RNA transcripts were the template for amplifying TCR beta CDR3 regions. HTBI primers were the set used in a first-round RT-PCR of the TCR CDR3. TCRdb re-analysed the multiplex PCR reads in MiXCR, keeping a single row per CDR3 protein. In the table there are hundreds of thousands of distinct CDR3 sequences, roughly 16% of which are singletons. This sequence joins TRBV6-1 and TRBJ1-4; D is ambiguous. The sequence came from a woman in her 30s with Graves' hyperthyroidism. The specimen was blood. The CDR3 DNA reads as TGTGCCAGCAGGATCCGCTACGGGGTCTTCAATGAAAAACTGTTTTTT. Translated, it gives CASRIRYGVFNEKLFF.